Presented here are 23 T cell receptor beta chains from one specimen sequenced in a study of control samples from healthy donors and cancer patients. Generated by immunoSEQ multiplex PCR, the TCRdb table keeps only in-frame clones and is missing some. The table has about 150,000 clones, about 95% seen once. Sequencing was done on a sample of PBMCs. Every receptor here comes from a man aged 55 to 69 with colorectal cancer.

The CDR3 here is CASSDKGAANEKLFF. CDR3 nucleotide sequence: TGCGCCAGCAGCGACAAGGGGGCGGCTAATGAAAAACTGTTTTTT. The chain is built from TRBV5-1 and TRBJ1-4, with 7 bases that match TRBD1. The V segment lost 4 bases and the J segment 3 bases; nucleotides outside the gene matches: 6. Germline V CDR1 and CDR2: SGHRS, YFSETQ. CDR3 length: 15 residues.

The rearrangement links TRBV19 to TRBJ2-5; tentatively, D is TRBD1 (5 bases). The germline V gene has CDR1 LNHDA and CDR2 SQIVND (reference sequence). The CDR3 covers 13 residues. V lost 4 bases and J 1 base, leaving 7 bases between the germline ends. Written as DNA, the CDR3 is TGTGCCAGTAGTAGACAGCGCCAAGAGACCCAGTACTTC. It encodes CASSRQRQETQYF.

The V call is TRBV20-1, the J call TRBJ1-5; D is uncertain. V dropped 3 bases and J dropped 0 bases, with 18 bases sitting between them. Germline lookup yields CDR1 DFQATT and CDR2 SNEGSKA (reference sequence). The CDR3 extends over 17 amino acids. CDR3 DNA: TGCAGTGCTAGTAAATCGTATTCCCCTTATAGCAATCAGCCCCAGCATTTT. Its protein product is CSASKSYSPYSNQPQHF.

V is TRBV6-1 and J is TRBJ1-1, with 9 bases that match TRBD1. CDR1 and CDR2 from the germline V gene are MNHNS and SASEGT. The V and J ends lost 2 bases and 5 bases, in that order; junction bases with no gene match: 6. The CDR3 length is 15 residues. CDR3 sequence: CASSEFGTGRTEAFF. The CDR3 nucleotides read TGTGCCAGCAGTGAATTCGGGACAGGGCGGACTGAAGCTTTCTTT.

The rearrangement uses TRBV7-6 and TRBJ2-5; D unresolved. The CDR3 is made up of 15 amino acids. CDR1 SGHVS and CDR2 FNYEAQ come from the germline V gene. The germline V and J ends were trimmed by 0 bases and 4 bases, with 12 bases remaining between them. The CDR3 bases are TGTGCCAGCAGCTTAGCGCTCCAGAAACGAGAGACCCAGTACTTC. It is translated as CASSLALQKRETQYF.

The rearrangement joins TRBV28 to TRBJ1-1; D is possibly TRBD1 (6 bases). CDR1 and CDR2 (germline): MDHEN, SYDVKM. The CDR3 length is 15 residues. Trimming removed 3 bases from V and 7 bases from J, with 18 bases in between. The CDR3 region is CASSLGGRVGHEAFF. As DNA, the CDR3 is TGTGCCAGCAGTTTGGGGGGCAGGGTGGGCCATGAAGCTTTCTTT.

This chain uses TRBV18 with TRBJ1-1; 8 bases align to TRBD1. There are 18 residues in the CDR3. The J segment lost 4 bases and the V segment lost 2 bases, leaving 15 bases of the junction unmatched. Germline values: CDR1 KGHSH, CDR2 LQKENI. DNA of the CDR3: TGTGCCAGCTCACCAAGTAAAGCATTTGGACAGGGTAGCACTGAAGCTTTCTTT. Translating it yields CASSPSKAFGQGSTEAFF.

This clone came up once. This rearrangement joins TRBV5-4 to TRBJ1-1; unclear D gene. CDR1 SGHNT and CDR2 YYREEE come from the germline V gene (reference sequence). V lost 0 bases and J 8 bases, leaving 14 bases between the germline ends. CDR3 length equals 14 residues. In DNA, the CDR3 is TGTGCCAGCAGCTTGGGTAACCCCCGGCAGGAAGCTTTCTTT. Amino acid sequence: CASSLGNPRQEAFF.

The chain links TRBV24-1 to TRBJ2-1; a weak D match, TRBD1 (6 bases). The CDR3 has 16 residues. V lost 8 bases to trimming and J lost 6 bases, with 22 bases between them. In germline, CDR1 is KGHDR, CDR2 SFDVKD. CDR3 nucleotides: TGTGCCACCAATCCTGCCGGGACACCTTCTGGCAATGAGCAGTTCTTC. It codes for CATNPAGTPSGNEQFF.

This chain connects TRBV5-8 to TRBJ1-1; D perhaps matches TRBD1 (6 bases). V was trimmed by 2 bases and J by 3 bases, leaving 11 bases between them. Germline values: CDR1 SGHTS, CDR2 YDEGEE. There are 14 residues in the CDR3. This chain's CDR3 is CASSFPGAYTEAFF. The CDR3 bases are TGTGCCAGCAGCTTCCCGGGGGCATACACTGAAGCTTTCTTT.

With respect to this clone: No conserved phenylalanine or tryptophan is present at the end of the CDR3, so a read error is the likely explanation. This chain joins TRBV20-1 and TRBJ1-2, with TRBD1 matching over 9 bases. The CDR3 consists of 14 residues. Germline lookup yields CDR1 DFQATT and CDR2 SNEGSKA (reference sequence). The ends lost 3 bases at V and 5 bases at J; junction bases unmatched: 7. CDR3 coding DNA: TGCAGTGCTAGTTCGACAGGGGGTGAATATGGCTACACCCTC. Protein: CSASSTGGEYGYTL.

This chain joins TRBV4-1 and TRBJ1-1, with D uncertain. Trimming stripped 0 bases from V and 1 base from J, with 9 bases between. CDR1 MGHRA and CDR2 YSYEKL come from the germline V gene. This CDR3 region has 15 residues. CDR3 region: CASSQDREGNTEAFF. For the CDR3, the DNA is TGCGCCAGCAGCCAAGATCGGGAGGGGAACACTGAAGCTTTCTTT.

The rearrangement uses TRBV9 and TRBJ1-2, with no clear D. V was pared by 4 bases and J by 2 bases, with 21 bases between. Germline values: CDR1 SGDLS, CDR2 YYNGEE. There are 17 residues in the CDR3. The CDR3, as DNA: TGTGCCAGCAGCCCCCGGACTGTCCGGCTACTAAACTATGGCTACACCTTC. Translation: CASSPRTVRLLNYGYTF. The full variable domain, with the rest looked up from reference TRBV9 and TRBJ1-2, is DSGVTQTPKHLITATGQRVTLRCSPRSGDLSVYWYQQSLDQGLQFLIQYYNGEERAKGNILERFSAQQFPDLHSELNLSSLELGDSALYFCASSPRTVRLLNYGYTFGSGTRLTVV.

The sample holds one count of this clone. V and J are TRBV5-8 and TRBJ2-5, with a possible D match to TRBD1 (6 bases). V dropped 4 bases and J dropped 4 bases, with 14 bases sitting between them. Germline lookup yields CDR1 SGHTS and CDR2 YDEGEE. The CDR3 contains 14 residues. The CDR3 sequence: CASSQRGGSETQYF. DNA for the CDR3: TGTGCCAGCAGCCAGCGTGGGGGCTCAGAGACCCAGTACTTC.

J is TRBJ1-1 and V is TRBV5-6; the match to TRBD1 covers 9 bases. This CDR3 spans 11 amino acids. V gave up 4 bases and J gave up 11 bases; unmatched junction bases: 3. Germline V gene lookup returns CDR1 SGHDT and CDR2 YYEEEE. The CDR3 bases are TGTGCCAGCAGCCCCGGACAGGGGGCTTTCTTT. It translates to CASSPGQGAFF.

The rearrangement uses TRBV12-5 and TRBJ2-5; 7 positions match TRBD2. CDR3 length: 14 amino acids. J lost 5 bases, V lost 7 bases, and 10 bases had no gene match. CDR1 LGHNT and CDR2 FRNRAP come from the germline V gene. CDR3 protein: CASAPPVRGETQYF. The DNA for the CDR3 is TGTGCTAGTGCCCCCCCTGTGCGGGGGGAGACCCAGTACTTC.

CDR3 in DNA: TGCAGCGTGCACAGGGGGTTGGGAAATGAGCAGTTCTTC. It encodes CSVHRGLGNEQFF. The rearrangement links TRBV29-1 to TRBJ2-1; 8 nucleotides match TRBD1. Per the germline V gene, CDR1 is SQVTM and CDR2 is ANQGSEA. The CDR3 consists of 13 residues. Trimming cost V 6 bases and J 7 bases; bases outside gene matches: 8.

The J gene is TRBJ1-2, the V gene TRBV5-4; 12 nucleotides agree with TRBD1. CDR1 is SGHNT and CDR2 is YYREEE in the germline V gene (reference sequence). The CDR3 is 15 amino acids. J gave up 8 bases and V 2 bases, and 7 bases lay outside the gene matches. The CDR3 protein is CASSFPGQGAGGYTF. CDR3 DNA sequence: TGTGCCAGCAGCTTCCCGGGACAGGGGGCGGGGGGCTACACCTTC.

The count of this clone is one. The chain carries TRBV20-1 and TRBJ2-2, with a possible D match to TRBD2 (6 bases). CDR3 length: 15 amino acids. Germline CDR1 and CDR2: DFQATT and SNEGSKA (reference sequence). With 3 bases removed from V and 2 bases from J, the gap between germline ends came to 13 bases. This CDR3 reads CSASLWRENTGELFF. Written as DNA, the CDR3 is TGCAGTGCTAGTTTGTGGAGGGAAAACACCGGGGAGCTGTTTTTT.

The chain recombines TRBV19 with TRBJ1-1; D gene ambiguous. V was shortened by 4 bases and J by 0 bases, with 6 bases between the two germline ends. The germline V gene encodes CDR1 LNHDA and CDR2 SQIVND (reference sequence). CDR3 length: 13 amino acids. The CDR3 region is CASSTALNTEAFF. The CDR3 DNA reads TGTGCCAGTAGTACAGCTCTGAACACTGAAGCTTTCTTT.

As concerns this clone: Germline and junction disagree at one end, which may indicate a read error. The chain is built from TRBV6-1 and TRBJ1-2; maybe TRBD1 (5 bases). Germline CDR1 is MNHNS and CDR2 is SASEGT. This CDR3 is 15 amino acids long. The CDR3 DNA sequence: TGTGCCAGCAATGAACGCGTCGGGGACGGCTATGGCTACACCTTC. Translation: CASNERVGDGYGYTF.

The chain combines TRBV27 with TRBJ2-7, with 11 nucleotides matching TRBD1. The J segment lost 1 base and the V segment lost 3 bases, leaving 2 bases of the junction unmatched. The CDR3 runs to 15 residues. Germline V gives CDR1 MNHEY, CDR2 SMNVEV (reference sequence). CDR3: CASSFGQGASYEQYF. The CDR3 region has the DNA TGTGCCAGCAGTTTCGGACAGGGGGCATCCTACGAGCAGTACTTC.

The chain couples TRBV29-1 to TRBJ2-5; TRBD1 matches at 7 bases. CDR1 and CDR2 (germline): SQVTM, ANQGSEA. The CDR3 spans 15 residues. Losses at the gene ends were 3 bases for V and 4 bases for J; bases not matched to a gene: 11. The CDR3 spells CSVDGPGQVGETQYF. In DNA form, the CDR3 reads TGCAGCGTTGACGGCCCAGGACAGGTTGGAGAGACCCAGTACTTC.